The clone carrying this T cell receptor beta chain was recorded many times. The antigen is unknown. This sample is part of a study of T cells in Graves' hyperthyroidism and ophthalmopathy. TCR beta CDR3 sequences were amplified from RNA transcripts. The HTBI set primed first-round TCR CDR3 RT-PCR. MiXCR, run by TCRdb on the multiplex PCR reads, gives a single entry per CDR3 protein. In the table there are 140,000 or so distinct CDR3 sequences, approximately 20% of which are singletons. Study-wide findings and caveats: Among thyroid clonotypes expanded above 0.001, most also appeared in blood.

The V gene end was trimmed by 3 bases and the J gene end by 6 bases; junction bases not matched to a gene: 5. The CDR3 sequence is 13 residues long. The clonotype was recovered from a woman aged 45-59 years with Graves' hyperthyroidism that later progressed to Graves' ophthalmopathy. The specimen was blood. The V gene is TRBV12-3 or TRBV12-4, the J gene TRBJ2-7; TRBD2 matches 7 bases. The CDR3 coding sequence is TGTGCCAGCAGTTTGGGGGGGAGCAGCGAGCAGTACTTC. As protein: CASSLGGSSEQYF.